This T cell receptor beta chain was retrieved from a study of cytomegalovirus exposure and HLA in healthy donors listed by TCRdb under 2017. Broadly, across the study: According to an earlier analysis of a few hundred of the donors, about 179 million T cells yielded some 110 million unique TCR beta sequences and more than 250 Gb of sequence data. Roughly 300 gigabases of sequencing data and around 80 million unique TCR sequences made up an early release that covered several hundred HLA-typed donors. Of the approximately 400 genotyped donors, 70% to 90% were placed in the genetic ancestry cluster associated with self-reported Caucasian donors. The aim of the study was to test whether cataloging public T cell receptors could identify signatures of past pathogen exposure. The study profiled the T cell repertoires of about 640 subjects by immunosequencing and related them to cytomegalovirus serostatus. Besides the first cohort of some 670 subjects, a separate validation cohort made up of some 110 different subjects was used. The study combined high-throughput TCR immunosequencing, statistical association of individual TCRs with disease status, and machine learning to predict cytomegalovirus infection status. To study patterns of TCR occurrence, a later analysis re-analyzed previously published TCR beta repertoires from 500 to 850 donors and added high-resolution HLA genotyping. The later analysis used no new phenotypic data to find candidate immune exposures, relying instead on TCR beta sequences and their occurrence across donors. An earlier analysis of a few hundred of the donors applied high-throughput TCR beta sequencing to assess whether each TCR beta V gene segment acted as functional or pseudogenic. Alongside the repertoire data, information on donor age, sex, ethnicity and CMV serostatus was compiled. In a later genetic analysis, genome-wide SNP genotypes for about 55% of the roughly 670 donors were used, and that subset was treated as a discovery cohort. Every discovery cohort repertoire had been produced on one sequencing platform. HLA typing included class I and class II loci at four-digit resolution. Typing coverage varied by locus: about 629-630 donors for A, B, C, DRB1 and DQB1; under 550 for DQA1; around 570 for DPA1; approximately 450 for DPB1. Because of strong linkage in the cohort, roughly five DR-DQ haplotypes were treated as single units for association and clustering. On average, around 240,000 unique TCR beta nucleotide sequences were sequenced per donor among 398 genotyped donors of the cohort, with around 19% of those sequences being non-productive.

This clone was counted once. It has no known antigen specificity. Base quality data are lacking; no much larger clone is found one base away. The method was the immunoSEQ multiplex PCR assay. The multiplex PCR relied on a mix of 60 forward primers for TCR Vbeta segments and 13 reverse primers for TCR Jbeta segments. Amplification of the CDR3 region of rearranged TCR beta genes was performed with a multiplex PCR assay on genomic DNA. Amplified TCR beta libraries were sequenced as 87-base-pair reads on the Illumina HiSeq System. From the authors' description of their analysis: In a later analysis, tens of millions of unique TCR beta chains were counted across the roughly 610 repertoires, and approximately 11 million of these chains were shared by at least two donors. A nearest-neighbor algorithm error-corrected the raw reads and collapsed the reads into unique sequences, merging closely related sequences to remove PCR and sequencing errors. V, D and J gene segments were assigned by aligning CDR3 sequences to IMGT reference sequences. For a sequence to be retained, a match of at least six nucleotides was required to both a V gene segment and a J gene segment. Rearrangements were classified as productive when the CDR3 lacked stop codons and remained in frame with V and J, and all other rearrangements were classified as non-productive. Following IMGT convention, CDR3 was defined as the stretch from the second conserved V-encoded cysteine up to the conserved J-encoded phenylalanine. The earlier analysis of about 590 of the donors excluded sequences that lacked an unambiguous match to a single V gene segment. An earlier analysis of 587 of the donors called V segments functional above 56.7% productive rearrangements and segregating when the between-donor standard deviation exceeded 5%. A statistical classification framework was developed to diagnose cytomegalovirus status using the catalog of TCR beta chain sequences. In a later analysis, V and J genes were assigned by comparing TCR nucleotide sequences against IMGT/GENE-DB human TR gene sequences. In a later analysis, CDR3 sequences and most-parsimonious VDJ recombination scenarios were assigned using the TCRdist pipeline. In a later analysis, each TCR beta chain was defined by its CDR3 amino acid sequence together with its V-gene family, and reads without a unique V-gene family were excluded. In a later analysis, 500 to 650 highly shared, low-generation-probability nucleotide sequences were removed to address suspected cross-contamination and a sequencing artifact. In a later analysis, a clonal expansion index was calculated for each public chain from normalized within-repertoire ranks of inferred template counts. In a later analysis, generation probabilities were computed using a VDJ recombination model fitted to out-of-frame rearrangements, and the results were checked against IGoR. Hypergeometric tests were used in a later analysis to score TCR-TCR, TCR-HLA and TCR-CMV co-occurrence, with a repertoire-size bias correction applied to the TCR pairs. False discovery rates were estimated in a later analysis by permuting HLA or CMV assignments 20 times. In a later analysis, co-occurring TCRs were grouped using DBSCAN, and TCRdist sequence similarity was added for clustering within HLA-allele-positive subsets. Repertoires with fewer than 30,000 or more than 120,000 public chains, plus five repertoires with anomalous nucleotide sharing, were excluded from co-occurrence clustering. TCRdb stores this immuneACCESS table with in-frame sequences only. Part of the clones is absent; in the studies checked, under half of the shortfall reflects unresolved V genes, and no reason is known for the rest. V and J calls and clone size are as listed in that table; D and trimming were resolved from the DNA. The sample table records 55,000 to 80,000 clones; roughly 70% of these occur just once. Roughly 25% of the sample lies in the top ten.

As encoded in the germline V gene (reference sequence), CDR1 is MNHEY while CDR2 is SMNVEV. Germline trimming amounts to 6 bases on V and 7 bases on J, with 4 as the count of junction bases outside the gene matches. Counted from cysteine to phenylalanine, this CDR3 has 13 amino acids. The retained sequence is limited to the CDR3, 39 bases, with the frame set at the first base. The study at large found these results: The cohort was sequenced for TCR beta chains only, and without alpha or paired-chain data the features that could be detected were limited. A further reported finding was that TCR beta sequences accurately predicted the HLA-A and HLA-B alleles for most subjects in the first cohort. Because HLA typing was missing for some donors at each locus, association tests included only the typed subset. Because counts were too low, approximately 15 rarely observed V segments, including chromosome 9 orphons, were excluded from the earlier analysis of 587 of the donors. A later genetic analysis associated a missense DCLRE1C variant with V-gene and J-gene trimming of TCR beta chains, and an independent cohort replicated the association. A later genetic analysis reported fewer N-insertions in productive TCRs among donors in an Asian-associated ancestry cluster than the roughly 670-donor mean. The study gave a list of under 200 TCR beta chains associated with cytomegalovirus. Across donors, most TCR sequences were observed very rarely, whereas some public TCRs were present in many individuals. A group of highly shared sequence variants was considered likely to be a technical artifact of the sequencing pipeline. A later analysis found that TCR association rates varied across HLA loci, with DRB1 alleles showing the most associated TCRs and HLA-C alleles the fewest. Assigning TCR associations to individual alleles was difficult when HLA alleles, especially DR and DQ, strongly co-occurred. A later analysis found that HLA-associated TCR beta chains were more clonally expanded and had lower generation probabilities than equally common non-associated chains. Several of the top co-occurrence clusters appeared to be linked to parvovirus B19, influenza, CMV and Epstein-Barr virus, according to a later analysis. The classifier was reported to diagnose cytomegalovirus status with high specificity and sensitivity in both the original cohort and the validation cohort. The authors suggested that the approach could potentially be extended to other disease states and immunological phenotypes. In a later analysis, most CMV-associated TCR beta chains were found to appear HLA-restricted, with HLA associations seemingly driven largely by CMV exposure. The presence/absence analyses assumed that sequencing depth was roughly uniform across donors, and that assumption may not be true. Some IMGT-functional V segments, including TRBV6-2 and TRBV6-3, could not be distinguished by the 87-base-pair reads and were therefore excluded. A few of the identified cytomegalovirus-associated TCR beta chains were confirmed in vitro to be specific for cytomegalovirus antigens. Broadly in line with IMGT annotations, most TCR beta V segments showed up in productive rearrangements about 90% or about 30% of the time in an earlier analysis of several hundred of the donors. The only immune exposure information available for the cohort was CMV serostatus. A later analysis associated 16,951 TCR beta sequences with specific HLA alleles at a false discovery rate of 0.05. Linkage disequilibrium might explain the correlated functional status among segregating V segments, but an unknown experimental factor could not be excluded.

The cohort comprised 710 or so healthy bone marrow donors. Cohort members were all nominally healthy when sampled, although unrecorded immune exposures were likely present. The donor tested CMV seropositive, placing the donor among the 289 seropositive members of the cohort. Every donor gave a peripheral blood sample, and the peripheral blood mononuclear cells from that sample were used for TCR beta sequencing. Genomic DNA was extracted from the blood cell samples with the Qiagen DNeasy Blood Extraction Kit. The clonotype comes from a man in his forties or fifties in good health and CMV-seropositive. The chain is assembled from TRBV27 and TRBJ2-7; TRBD2 fits 12 bases in the junction. Source material: PBMCs. The CDR3 reads CASRSSGRGEQYF. In nucleotide form, the sequence is TGTGCCAGCAGGTCTAGCGGGAGGGGTGAGCAGTACTTC.